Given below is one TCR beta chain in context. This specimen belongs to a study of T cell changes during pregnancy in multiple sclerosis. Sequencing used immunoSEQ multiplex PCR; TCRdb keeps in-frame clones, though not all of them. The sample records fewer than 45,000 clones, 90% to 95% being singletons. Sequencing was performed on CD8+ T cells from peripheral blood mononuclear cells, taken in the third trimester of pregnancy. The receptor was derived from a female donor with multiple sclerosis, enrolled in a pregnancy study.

CDR3 nucleotides: TGTGCCAGCAGCTTAGGGGGGACAAAAGGGCCGCGGGAAAAACTGTTTTTT. Amino acid sequence: CASSLGGTKGPREKLFF. This rearrangement joins TRBV7-8 to TRBJ1-4, with a weak D call TRBD1 (6 bases). Trimming took 1 base from V and 8 from J, leaving 20 bases between them. From germline, CDR1 is SGHVS and CDR2 FQNEAQ. There are 17 residues in the CDR3.